The clone carrying this T cell receptor (beta chain) is a singleton in its sample. The record originates from a study of CD8 T cells in Susac syndrome. J gave up 4 bases and V 4 bases, and 4 bases lay outside the gene matches. The CDR3 is 15 amino acids. In germline, CDR1 is MNHEY, CDR2 SVGEGT. The RNA input was 0.5 to 1 ug, and it was reverse transcribed with random hexamers. Using its own MiXCR run on the immunoSEQ multiplex PCR reads, TCRdb lists one record per CDR3 protein. The sample lists about 150,000 distinct CDR3 sequences, 90% to 96% occurring once. Input material: CD4+ T cells from PBMCs. V usage is TRBV6-2 or TRBV6-3 and J usage is TRBJ2-1, with 10 bases that match TRBD1. This TCR was recovered from a human donor with Susac syndrome. CDR3 in amino acids: CASSWGQGRYNEQFF. The CDR3 DNA follows: TGTGCCAGCAGTTGGGGACAGGGGAGGTACAATGAGCAGTTCTTC.